A selection of T cell receptor beta chains follows, all from one sample in a study of shared clonotypes between healthy human individuals. The table came from immunoSEQ multiplex PCR; TCRdb's copy has only in-frame clones and leaves some out. The data hold about 1,900,000 clones, with about 95% observed a single time. Input material: naive CD8+ T cells sorted from blood. The receptors shown here come from a man younger than 35 in good health. Both conserved end residues are part of each CDR3. Each record gives: clone size, CDR3 length, V gene, J gene, D gene, CDR3 DNA, CDR3 protein. D genes are given only for firm matches. Size values are once, few and many counts, or a class for expanded clones, and some rows have none.

NA	14	TRBV7-2	TRBJ1-1	NA	TGTGCCAGCAGCTTATGGTCGACGAACACTGAAGCTTTCTTT	CASSLWSTNTEAFF
once	13	TRBV6-5	TRBJ1-5	NA	TGTGCAACCCACGAGGGGCCCAATCAGCCCCAGCATTTT	CATHEGPNQPQHF
NA	13	TRBV9	TRBJ2-2	NA	TGTGCCAGCAGCCAAGGGAAGGCCGGGGAGCTGTTTTTT	CASSQGKAGELFF
NA	12	TRBV6-5	TRBJ2-5	NA	TGTGCCAGCAGTTATAATCGGGAGACCCAGTACTTC	CASSYNRETQYF
NA	11	TRBV30	TRBJ2-1	NA	TGTGCCTGGAGTCTCCCCAATGAGCAGTTCTTC	CAWSLPNEQFF
NA	14	TRBV6-6	TRBJ2-3	NA	TGTGCCAGCGAGGACGGGTTGAGCACAGATACGCAGTATTTT	CASEDGLSTDTQYF
NA	16	TRBV27	TRBJ2-5	NA	TGTGCCAGCAGTTTTCTACGGGAGAGCCCCCAAGAGACCCAGTACTTC	CASSFLRESPQETQYF
NA	16	TRBV30	TRBJ2-7	TRBD2	TGTGCCTGGAGTGTGGGGCCCGGGACTAGTCGCAACGAGCAGTACTTC	CAWSVGPGTSRNEQYF
NA	16	TRBV4-1	TRBJ1-3	NA	TGCGCCAGCAGCCAAGAGGGGGGGAGCTCTGGAAACACCATATATTTT	CASSQEGGSSGNTIYF
NA	16	TRBV4-1	TRBJ2-1	NA	TGCGCCAGCAGCCCCCCGGATAGCGGCCAAAACAATGAGCAGTTCTTC	CASSPPDSGQNNEQFF
once	17	TRBV27	TRBJ2-6	TRBD1	TGTGCCAGCAGTCGACAGGGCGTTAGCTCTGGGGCCAACGTCCTGACTTTC	CASSRQGVSSGANVLTF
NA	15	TRBV7-9	TRBJ2-7	NA	TGTGCCAGCAGCGACACCGGGACGGGAGCCTACGAGCAGTACTTC	CASSDTGTGAYEQYF
NA	14	TRBV9	TRBJ2-7	NA	TGTGCCAGCAGCGCTTACGGGAGTACCGGAGAGCAGTACTTC	CASSAYGSTGEQYF